The 16 T cell receptor beta chains given below trace back to one sample, sequenced in a study of PD-1 blockade in mismatch repair-deficient tumors. Using immunoSEQ multiplex PCR, the repertoire was profiled, and TCRdb retains in-frame clones only, with some absent. The sample comprises roughly 49,000 clones, over 60% of which are singletons, and less than 3.5% rests with the top ten. The specimen comprised PBMCs, sampled before pembrolizumab treatment. Source of these receptors: an adult with mismatch repair-deficient cancer.

V is TRBV9 and J is TRBJ2-2, with unresolved D. The germline V gene encodes CDR1 SGDLS and CDR2 YYNGEE. This CDR3 has 15 residues. V lost 4 bases and J lost 0, with 10 bases in between. DNA for the CDR3: TGTGCCAGCAGCCTGCGGTCAACGAACACCGGGGAGCTGTTTTTT. Protein sequence: CASSLRSTNTGELFF.

CDR3 bases: TGTGCCAGCAGTTACCGGCCTCGAGGTAACACTGAAGCTTTCTTT. It translates to CASSYRPRGNTEAFF. This sequence joins TRBV6-5 and TRBJ1-1; D is uncertain. Trimming shortened V by 2 bases and J by 2 bases, and 12 bases separated the two germline ends. The CDR3 length is 15 residues. Germline loops: CDR1 MNHEY, CDR2 SVGAGI.

The V and J genes are TRBV2 and TRBJ1-1, with a possible D match to TRBD1 (6 bases). The CDR3 sequence is 14 residues long. From germline, CDR1 is SNHLY and CDR2 FYNNEI. Trimming took off 8 bases at V and 0 bases at J, with 13 bases between the two ends. Here the CDR3 reads CASSTGALNTEAFF. DNA for the CDR3: TGTGCCAGCTCTACGGGGGCACTGAACACTGAAGCTTTCTTT.

The V and J genes are TRBV30 and TRBJ1-3; D is undetermined. The ends were cut back, 0 bases at V and 8 bases at J, with 5 bases in the middle. This CDR3 spans 11 amino acids. Germline-derived CDR1 and CDR2 are GTSNPN and SVGIG (reference sequence). This CDR3 is CAWSVDDTIYF. The CDR3 nucleotides read TGTGCCTGGAGTGTAGACGACACCATATATTTT.

This chain links TRBV11-3 with TRBJ2-3; 7 bases match TRBD2. The CDR3 is 16 amino acids. J lost 2 bases, V lost 5 bases, and 10 bases had no gene match. Germline CDR1 SGHNT, CDR2 YENEEA. CDR3 region: CASSPGGLRSTDTQYF. CDR3 DNA: TGTGCCAGCAGCCCGGGGGGACTACGGTCCACAGATACGCAGTATTTT.

The chain recombines TRBV7-9 with TRBJ2-3, with a possible D match to TRBD2 (7 bases). This CDR3 is built from 14 residues. Germline V gene sequence: CDR1 SEHNR, CDR2 FQNEAQ (reference sequence). V was clipped by 1 base and J by 7 bases, with 12 bases between them. CDR3 bases: TGTGCCAGCAGCTTAGAGGGGAGGGGGAATACGCAGTATTTT. Its protein is CASSLEGRGNTQYF.

This chain connects TRBV5-6 to TRBJ1-4, with unresolved D. The germline CDR1 and CDR2 sequences are SGHDT and YYEEEE. This CDR3 has 13 amino acids. V was trimmed by 2 bases and J by 10 bases, leaving 12 bases between them. For the CDR3, the DNA is TGTGCCAGCAGCTTATCGGCGATCAGAAAACTGTTTTTT. Translation: CASSLSAIRKLFF.

V and J are TRBV28 and TRBJ1-2; D is unresolved. Between the trimmed V and J ends, which lost 2 bases and 3 bases, there was a span of 10 bases. There are 14 residues in the CDR3. Germline-derived CDR1 and CDR2 are MDHEN and SYDVKM. Here the CDR3 reads CASSLEAGYYGYTF. The CDR3, as DNA: TGTGCCAGCAGTTTAGAGGCCGGGTACTATGGCTACACCTTC.

By share, this clone counts as medium-sized. The J gene is TRBJ2-3, the V gene TRBV5-4; the D gene is possibly TRBD2 (5 bases). Germline V gene data show CDR1 as SGHNT and CDR2 as YYREEE (reference sequence). V was shortened by 2 bases and J by 6 bases, with 10 bases between the two germline ends. The CDR3 contains 13 residues. This CDR3 reads CASSLTSWDTQYF. In nucleotides, the CDR3 is TGTGCCAGCAGCTTAACTAGTTGGGATACGCAGTATTTT.

The table lists this clone with a few counts. V is TRBV2 and J is TRBJ1-1; unclear D gene. V shed 1 base and J shed 1 base, with 4 bases lying between them. The CDR3 totals 13 residues. Germline V gene data show CDR1 as SNHLY and CDR2 as FYNNEI. The CDR3 nucleotides read TGTGCCAGCAGTGAAGGTTGGAACACTGAAGCTTTCTTT. Translation gives CASSEGWNTEAFF.

The chain uses TRBV9 and TRBJ2-3; D is perhaps TRBD2 (6 bases). Germline V gene data show CDR1 as SGDLS and CDR2 as YYNGEE. Trimming took off 3 bases at V and 2 bases at J, with 7 bases between the two ends. This CDR3 is 13 amino acids long. CDR3 residues: CASSGTNTDTQYF. In DNA, the CDR3 is TGTGCCAGCAGCGGGACTAACACAGATACGCAGTATTTT.

This clone has more than one count but fewer than ten. The CDR3 spells CASSTGTRAYEQYF. The CDR3 DNA reads as TGTGCCAGCAGCACCGGGACTAGGGCCTACGAGCAGTACTTC. V gene TRBV5-4 combines with J gene TRBJ2-7, with 8 bases identical to TRBD2. Looked up from germline, CDR1 is SGHNT and CDR2 is YYREEE (reference sequence). The CDR3 has 14 residues. V shed 4 bases and J 2 bases; nucleotides not matched to a gene: 5.

This clone was found once. The V call is TRBV11-2, the J call TRBJ2-5; TRBD1 is a possible D gene (5 bases). V lost 5 bases to trimming and J lost 5 bases, with 21 bases between them. In germline, CDR1 is SGHAT, CDR2 FQNNGV. The CDR3 is 16 residues long. DNA of the CDR3: TGTGCCAGCAGCCCCGTCCTTGACAGCATTGAGGAGACCCAGTACTTC. It is translated as CASSPVLDSIEETQYF.

V is TRBV5-1 and J is TRBJ2-7; no definite D call. Germline V gene data show CDR1 as SGHRS and CDR2 as YFSETQ. Trimming took 1 base from V and 0 from J, leaving 11 bases between them. This CDR3 contains 15 residues. The CDR3 loop reads CASSLLAHSSYEQYF. In nucleotides, the CDR3 is TGCGCCAGCAGCTTGTTGGCGCATAGCTCCTACGAGCAGTACTTC.

This CDR3 is CASSDGGYEQYF. The DNA of the CDR3 is TGTGCCAGCTCAGACGGAGGGTACGAGCAGTACTTC. This chain uses TRBV18 with TRBJ2-7; the D gene is possibly TRBD2 (6 bases). The CDR3 is 12 residues long. V was cut by 5 bases and J by 4 bases, with 9 bases left in between. Germline assignment: CDR1 KGHSH and CDR2 LQKENI.

This rearrangement joins TRBV9 to TRBJ2-5, with D tentatively TRBD2 (6 bases). The germline CDR1 and CDR2 sequences are SGDLS and YYNGEE. The CDR3 is 10 amino acids. Trimming stripped 7 bases from V and 5 bases from J, with 6 bases between. The CDR3 DNA is TGTGCCAGCGGGGGGGAGACCCAGTACTTC. Translating it yields CASGGETQYF.